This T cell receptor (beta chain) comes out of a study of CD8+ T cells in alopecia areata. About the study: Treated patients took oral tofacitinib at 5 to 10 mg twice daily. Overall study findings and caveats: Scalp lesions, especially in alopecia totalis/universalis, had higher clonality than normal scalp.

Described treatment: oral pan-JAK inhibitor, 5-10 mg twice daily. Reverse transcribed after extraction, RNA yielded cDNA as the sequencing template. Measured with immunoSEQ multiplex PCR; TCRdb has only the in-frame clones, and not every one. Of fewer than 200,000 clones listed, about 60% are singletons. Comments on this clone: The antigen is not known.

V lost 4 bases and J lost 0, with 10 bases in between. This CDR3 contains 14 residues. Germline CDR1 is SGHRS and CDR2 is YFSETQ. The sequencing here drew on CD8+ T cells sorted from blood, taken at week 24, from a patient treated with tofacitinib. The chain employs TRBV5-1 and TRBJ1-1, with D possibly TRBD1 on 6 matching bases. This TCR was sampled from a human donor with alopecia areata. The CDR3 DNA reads TGCGCCAGCAGCACAGGGACGGTGAACACTGAAGCTTTCTTT. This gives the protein CASSTGTVNTEAFF.